This T cell receptor beta chain was identified in a study of T cells in Graves' hyperthyroidism and ophthalmopathy. The CDR3 has 11 residues. V was cut by 3 bases and J by 8 bases, with 5 bases left in between. CDR1 and CDR2 from the germline V gene are WSHSY and SAAADI. Amplification targeted TCR beta CDR3 regions from RNA transcripts. The primer set for the first-round RT-PCR of the TCR CDR3 was HTBI. MiXCR, run by TCRdb on the multiplex PCR reads, gives a single entry per CDR3 protein. Counted here are roughly 570,000 distinct CDR3 sequences, 46% occurring once; the ten biggest clones make up roughly 20%.

The sequence derives from an adult woman with Graves' disease, either hyperthyroidism or ophthalmopathy (not recorded which). The chain employs TRBV10-2 and TRBJ1-3; no clear D. Sequenced sample: peripheral blood or thyroid tissue (not recorded which). The CDR3 bases are TGCGCCAGCAGTGACTGGGACACCATATATTTT. Amino acid sequence: CASSDWDTIYF.